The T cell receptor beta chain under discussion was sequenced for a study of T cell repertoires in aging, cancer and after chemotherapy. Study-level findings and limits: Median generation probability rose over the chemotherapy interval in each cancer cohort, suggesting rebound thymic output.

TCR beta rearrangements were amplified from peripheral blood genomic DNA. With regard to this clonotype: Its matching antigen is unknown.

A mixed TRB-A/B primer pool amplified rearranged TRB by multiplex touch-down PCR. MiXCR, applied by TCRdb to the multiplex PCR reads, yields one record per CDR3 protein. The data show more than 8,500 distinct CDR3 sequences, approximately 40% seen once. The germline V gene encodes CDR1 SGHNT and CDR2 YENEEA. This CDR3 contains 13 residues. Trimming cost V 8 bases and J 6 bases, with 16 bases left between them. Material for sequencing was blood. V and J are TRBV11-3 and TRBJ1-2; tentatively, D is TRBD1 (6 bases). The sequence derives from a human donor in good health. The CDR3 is CASWQGLGDGYTF. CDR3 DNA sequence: TGTGCCAGCTGGCAGGGGTTGGGGGATGGCTACACCTTC.